This TCR beta chain was retrieved from a study of regulatory T cells in long-lasting Graves disease. Arm-PCR of CDR3 regions and iRepertoire HTBI primers were the basis on which TCR beta libraries were built. Each CDR3 protein gets one entry after TCRdb re-called the multiplex PCR reads with MiXCR. The sample includes some 500,000 distinct CDR3 sequences, about 16% of them seen just once. Time point meaning: newly diagnosed GD, antithyroid drugs for less than 3 months. From RNA extracted from PBMCs, the TCR library was made. This clonotype was counted ten times or more. The CDR3 loop spans 16 amino acids. V lost 7 bases and J lost 1, with 20 bases in between. This same sample was also taken into another study, of T cells in Graves' hyperthyroidism and ophthalmopathy.

The gene calls are TRBV12-3 or TRBV12-4 and TRBJ2-7; D possibly corresponds to TRBD1 (5 bases). The sequence derives from a woman aged 40 to 65 with Graves disease. The sequenced sample was peripheral blood mononuclear cells (PBMCs), obtained at new diagnosis, from a patient treated with antithyroid drugs. DNA of the CDR3: TGTGCCAGCACCCGCAGCCAGACAGACAAGTCCTACGAGCAGTACTTC. Encoded protein: CASTRSQTDKSYEQYF.